This T cell receptor beta chain was retrieved from a study of blood T cell repertoires in COVID-19. Study information: The United States, Italy and Spain were the sources of the acute and convalescent COVID-19 samples. Nucleic acid was either cDNA or gDNA, and it came from T cells, B-cell-depleted T cells, or PBMCs.

Original handling: Amplification of reference gene primers was used by the study to estimate nucleated cell counts. Sequenced by immunoSEQ multiplex PCR; TCRdb stores in-frame clones only, minus some. The D gene and trimming were derived from the DNA, and the V and J assignments and clone size from that table. The table has about 81,000 clones, around 90% seen once. The V end lost 5 bases, the J end lost 10 bases, and 11 bases lay between the germline ends. This CDR3 is built from 11 residues. Germline loops: CDR1 SEHNR, CDR2 FQNEAQ (reference sequence). The sample was peripheral blood. This receptor was taken from a man between 65 and 85 years old with acute or convalescent COVID-19. This chain joins TRBV7-9 and TRBJ1-1; D remains unclear. The CDR3 DNA reads as TGTGCCAGCAGCCGGCTTACGGGAGCTTTCTTT. It is translated as CASSRLTGAFF. The variable domain in full, with the rest retrieved from reference TRBV7-9 and TRBJ1-1, is DTGVSQNPRHKITKRGQNVTFRCDPISEHNRLYWYRQTLGQGPEFLTYFQNEAQLEKSRLLSDRFSAERPKGSFSTLEIQRTEQGDSAMYLCASSRLTGAFFGQGTRLTVV.